This TCR beta chain was observed in a study of cytomegalovirus exposure and HLA in healthy donors. Study-level points and caveats: Confirmation in vitro established that a few CMV-associated chains were specific for CMV antigens. The study recorded some 160 TCR beta chains that were cytomegalovirus-associated.

The assay was immunoSEQ multiplex PCR, and TCRdb's table has in-frame clones only and misses some. The sample contains about 330,000 clones, roughly nine tenths of which appear only once. Remarks on this clone: Its antigen remains unknown.

Trimming cost V 6 bases and J 5 bases; bases outside gene matches: 7. Germline CDR1 LNHDA, CDR2 SQIVND (reference sequence). This CDR3 region has 14 residues. The sequence was collected from a woman in her thirties in good health and CMV-seropositive. The sequenced sample was PBMCs. This chain links TRBV19 with TRBJ1-2; 9 bases align to TRBD1. CDR3 sequence: CASSPGTGPYGYTF. As DNA, the CDR3 is TGTGCCAGTAGCCCCGGGACAGGGCCTTATGGCTACACCTTC.